The entry below describes one TCR beta chain. The data were taken from a study of blood T cell repertoires in COVID-19. The CDR3 is 16 amino acids. V shed 0 bases and J 0 bases; nucleotides not matched to a gene: 4. Germline V gene data show CDR1 as LGHDT and CDR2 as YNNKEL (reference sequence). Here immunoSEQ multiplex PCR was the method, and the copy in TCRdb shows in-frame clones only, minus some. The top ten hold roughly 0.97% of the sample, which has approximately 100,000 clones, approximately 91% seen once. The sequence was obtained from a man aged 55-75 years with acute or convalescent COVID-19. The chain has TRBV3-1 (or the pseudogene TRBV3-2) and TRBJ1-2; 7 nucleotides line up with TRBD1. The material sequenced was peripheral blood. CDR3: CASSQDSGTANYGYTF. Written as DNA, the CDR3 is TGTGCCAGCAGCCAAGATAGCGGGACAGCTAACTATGGCTACACCTTC.